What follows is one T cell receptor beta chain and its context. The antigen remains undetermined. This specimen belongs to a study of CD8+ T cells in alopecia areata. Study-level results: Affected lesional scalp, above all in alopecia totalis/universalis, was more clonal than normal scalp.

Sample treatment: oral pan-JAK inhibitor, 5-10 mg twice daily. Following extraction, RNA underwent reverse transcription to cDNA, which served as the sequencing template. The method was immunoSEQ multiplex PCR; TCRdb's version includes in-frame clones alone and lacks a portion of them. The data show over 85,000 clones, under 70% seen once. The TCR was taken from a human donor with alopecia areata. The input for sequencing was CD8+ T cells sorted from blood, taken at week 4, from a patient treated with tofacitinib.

CDR3 residues: CASSQDGVEAFF. In DNA, the CDR3 is TGTGCCAGCAGCCAAGACGGAGTTGAAGCTTTCTTT. The chain combines TRBV4-2 with TRBJ1-1; D uncertain. Looked up from germline, CDR1 is LGHNA and CDR2 is YNFKEQ. The CDR3 extends over 12 amino acids. V lost 0 bases, J lost 7 bases, and 6 bases lay in between.